These T cell receptor beta chains were read from a single sample in a study of CD8+ T cells in alopecia areata. Libraries were prepared by immunoSEQ multiplex PCR; TCRdb keeps only in-frame clonotypes and omits some of them. The repertoire includes 150,000 or so clones, about three fifths of them detected once, and around 0.9% sits in the top ten. This material consisted of CD4+ T cells sorted from blood, taken at week 4, from a patient treated with tofacitinib. These receptors originate from a human donor with alopecia areata. The CDR3 runs from the conserved cysteine through the conserved F or W. The D gene is left open where the match is weak. The size field is filled for only some rows; it gives once, few, many or a size class.

D,J,size,V,CDR3,DNA
TRBD2,TRBJ2-5,NA,TRBV7-2,CASSLARLAGLGGETQYF,TGTGCCAGCAGCTTAGCGCGGCTAGCGGGGTTAGGGGGGGAGACCCAGTACTTC
TRBD1,TRBJ2-7,NA,TRBV10-3,CAISDRRGQGSYEQYF,TGTGCCATCAGTGATCGGCGGGGACAGGGATCCTACGAGCAGTACTTC
NA,TRBJ1-1,NA,TRBV5-1,CASSLGERTANTEAFF,TGCGCCAGCAGCTTGGGGGAACGGACGGCGAACACTGAAGCTTTCTTT
NA,TRBJ1-2,NA,TRBV28,CASSLGGGNYGYTF,TGTGCCAGCAGTTTAGGAGGGGGAAACTATGGCTACACCTTC
NA,TRBJ2-1,NA,TRBV9,CASSPGHSSYNEQFF,TGTGCCAGCAGCCCGGGACATAGCTCCTACAATGAGCAGTTCTTC
TRBD2,TRBJ2-1,few,TRBV18,CASSGQASGDNEQFF,TGTGCCAGCTCAGGGCAAGCTAGCGGGGACAATGAGCAGTTCTTC
NA,TRBJ1-2,NA,TRBV29-1,CSVEFLAEGSNYGYTF,TGCAGCGTTGAGTTTCTTGCGGAGGGCTCCAACTATGGCTACACCTTC
NA,TRBJ1-2,NA,TRBV30,CAWGPPTSYTF,TGTGCCTGGGGACCGCCCACGAGCTACACCTTC
TRBD1,TRBJ2-2,NA,TRBV30,CAWSVSGTGTGELFF,TGTGCCTGGAGTGTATCGGGGACAGGCACCGGGGAGCTGTTTTTT
NA,TRBJ1-1,NA,TRBV30,CAWSEQGNTEAFF,TGTGCCTGGAGTGAACAGGGGAACACTGAAGCTTTCTTT
NA,TRBJ1-1,NA,TRBV30,CAWSRTDGNTEAFF,TGTGCCTGGAGTAGGACCGACGGGAACACTGAAGCTTTCTTT
NA,TRBJ2-1,NA,TRBV7-9,CASSSGDEQFF,TGTGCCAGCAGCTCCGGGGATGAGCAGTTCTTC
NA,TRBJ1-1,NA,TRBV5-4,CASSLDSEAFF,TGTGCCAGCAGCCTCGACAGTGAAGCTTTCTTT
TRBD1,TRBJ2-1,NA,TRBV29-1,CSVIGTANFFGNEQFF,TGCAGCGTTATCGGGACAGCGAACTTCTTTGGGAATGAGCAGTTCTTC
TRBD1,TRBJ1-4,NA,TRBV7-9,CASSSDRGGEKLFF,TGTGCCAGCAGCTCGGACAGGGGAGGCGAAAAACTGTTTTTT
NA,TRBJ2-3,NA,TRBV30,CAWTQTTADTQYF,TGTGCCTGGACCCAGACTACCGCAGATACGCAGTATTTT
TRBD1,TRBJ1-1,NA,TRBV27,CASSFPGGTEAFF,TGTGCCAGCAGTTTCCCAGGGGGCACTGAAGCTTTCTTT
NA,TRBJ2-4,NA,TRBV7-2,CASSLARGNIQYF,TGTGCCAGCAGCTTAGCCCGGGGAAACATTCAGTACTTC
NA,TRBJ2-6,NA,TRBV5-1,CASSLEGTHVLTF,TGCGCCAGCAGCTTGGAGGGGACCCACGTCCTGACTTTC
NA,TRBJ2-7,NA,TRBV9,CASSVGGRQGNEQYF,TGTGCCAGCAGCGTAGGAGGCAGGCAAGGCAACGAGCAGTACTTC
NA,TRBJ1-4,NA,TRBV30,CAWTYQDGEKLFF,TGTGCCTGGACTTATCAGGACGGTGAAAAACTGTTTTTT
NA,TRBJ2-5,NA,TRBV29-1,CSVAPGAVGTQYF,TGCAGCGTTGCGCCAGGGGCCGTGGGGACCCAGTACTTC
NA,TRBJ2-7,few,TRBV4-2,CASSQGPSHEQYF,TGTGCCAGCAGCCAAGGGCCTTCCCACGAGCAGTACTTC
TRBD1,TRBJ2-7,NA,TRBV20-1,CSAYRGEEQYF,TGCAGTGCTTACAGGGGTGAAGAGCAGTACTTC
NA,TRBJ2-3,few,TRBV4-1,CASSTRGVSDTQYF,TGCGCCAGCAGCACCAGGGGCGTCTCAGATACGCAGTATTTT
NA,TRBJ1-2,NA,TRBV30,CAWRPPAGYGYTF,TGTGCCTGGAGGCCCCCGGCGGGGTATGGCTACACCTTC
TRBD2,TRBJ2-3,NA,TRBV30,CAWSREGRPTDTQYF,TGTGCCTGGAGTAGGGAGGGCAGGCCCACAGATACGCAGTATTTT
TRBD1,TRBJ2-1,few,TRBV29-1,CSVRDRVRSINEQFF,TGCAGCGTTAGGGACAGGGTCAGAAGTATCAATGAGCAGTTCTTC
NA,TRBJ2-7,NA,TRBV7-9,CASSMMGYEQYF,TGTGCCAGCAGTATGATGGGGTACGAGCAGTACTTC
NA,TRBJ1-2,NA,TRBV29-1,CSVAGNYGYTF,TGCAGCGTTGCGGGCAACTATGGCTACACCTTC
NA,TRBJ2-5,NA,TRBV7-9,CASSLREETQYF,TGTGCCAGCAGCTTGAGAGAAGAGACCCAGTACTTC
NA,TRBJ1-2,once,TRBV27,CASRGGSAIPNYGYTF,TGTGCCAGCAGGGGGGGCAGCGCTATCCCCAACTATGGCTACACCTTC
NA,TRBJ1-1,NA,TRBV5-4,CASSLDTGTEAFF,TGTGCCAGCAGCTTGGATACAGGGACCGAAGCTTTCTTT
NA,TRBJ1-2,NA,TRBV4-1,CASSRLQVTYGYTF,TGCGCCAGCAGCCGCCTACAAGTAACGTATGGCTACACCTTC
TRBD2,TRBJ2-7,NA,TRBV4-1,CASSQGERELFYEQYF,TGCGCCAGCAGCCAAGGTGAGCGGGAGCTCTTCTACGAGCAGTACTTC
TRBD1,TRBJ1-4,NA,TRBV30,CAWSPLPGQRYATNEKLFF,TGTGCCTGGAGTCCACTTCCGGGACAGCGGTATGCAACTAATGAAAAACTGTTTTTT
NA,TRBJ1-4,NA,TRBV7-2,CASSLDTGKLFF,TGTGCCAGCAGCTTAGATACGGGAAAACTGTTTTTT
NA,TRBJ1-2,NA,TRBV27,CASSFGGYSHYGYTF,TGTGCCAGCAGTTTCGGTGGGTACAGTCACTATGGCTACACCTTC
TRBD1,TRBJ1-6,NA,TRBV7-9,CASSTSGQGANSPLHF,TGTGCCAGCAGCACCAGTGGACAGGGGGCGAATTCACCCCTCCACTTT
NA,TRBJ1-1,NA,TRBV2,CASRDDRTEAFF,TGTGCCAGCAGAGACGACAGGACTGAAGCTTTCTTT
TRBD1,TRBJ1-1,few,TRBV19,CASSMDRVNTEAFF,TGTGCCAGTAGTATGGACAGGGTTAACACTGAAGCTTTCTTT
TRBD1,TRBJ1-2,NA,TRBV5-4,CASSQGQGGVYTF,TGTGCCAGCAGCCAGGGACAGGGTGGAGTCTACACCTTC
TRBD1,TRBJ1-6,NA,TRBV30,CAGGTDRSPLHF,TGTGCCGGCGGGACAGACCGATCACCCCTCCACTTT
NA,TRBJ2-2,NA,TRBV2,CASTPDTSTGELFF,TGTGCCAGCACCCCCGACACCAGCACCGGGGAGCTGTTTTTT
TRBD2,TRBJ2-5,NA,TRBV29-1,CSVGAGTKGETQYF,TGCAGCGTTGGGGCAGGGACTAAGGGGGAGACCCAGTACTTC
TRBD1,TRBJ1-1,NA,TRBV7-8,CASSLRQGPYTEAFF,TGTGCCAGCAGCTTAAGACAGGGCCCGTACACTGAAGCTTTCTTT
NA,TRBJ1-2,NA,TRBV30,CAWNGGRGDYGYTF,TGTGCCTGGAATGGCGGCAGGGGTGACTATGGCTACACCTTC
NA,TRBJ1-3,NA,TRBV7-8,CASSLVGDSYNSGNTIYF,TGTGCCAGCAGCTTAGTTGGCGACAGCTACAATTCTGGAAACACCATATATTTT
TRBD1,TRBJ2-7,NA,TRBV29-1,CSATGALAYEQYF,TGCAGCGCTACAGGGGCCCTCGCGTACGAGCAGTACTTC
NA,TRBJ1-5,few,TRBV29-1,CSVATGINQPQHF,TGCAGCGTGGCTACAGGGATCAATCAGCCCCAGCATTTT
NA,TRBJ1-6,NA,TRBV30,CAWNLQGRNSPLHF,TGTGCCTGGAATCTGCAGGGCCGGAATTCACCCCTCCACTTT
TRBD1,TRBJ1-4,NA,TRBV15,CATSRDRVDEKLFF,TGTGCCACCAGCAGGGACAGGGTGGATGAAAAACTGTTTTTT
TRBD1,TRBJ1-6,once,TRBV6-1,CASSESQGRPYSPLHF,TGTGCCAGCAGTGAATCACAGGGGCGACCATATTCACCCCTCCACTTT
TRBD2,TRBJ2-3,NA,TRBV27,CASSPLGGVGTDTQYF,TGTGCCAGCAGTCCCCTTGGGGGGGTTGGCACAGATACGCAGTATTTT
NA,TRBJ1-2,NA,TRBV11-2,CASSPVRGTALDGYTF,TGTGCCAGCAGCCCTGTGAGAGGGACGGCCCTTGATGGCTACACCTTC